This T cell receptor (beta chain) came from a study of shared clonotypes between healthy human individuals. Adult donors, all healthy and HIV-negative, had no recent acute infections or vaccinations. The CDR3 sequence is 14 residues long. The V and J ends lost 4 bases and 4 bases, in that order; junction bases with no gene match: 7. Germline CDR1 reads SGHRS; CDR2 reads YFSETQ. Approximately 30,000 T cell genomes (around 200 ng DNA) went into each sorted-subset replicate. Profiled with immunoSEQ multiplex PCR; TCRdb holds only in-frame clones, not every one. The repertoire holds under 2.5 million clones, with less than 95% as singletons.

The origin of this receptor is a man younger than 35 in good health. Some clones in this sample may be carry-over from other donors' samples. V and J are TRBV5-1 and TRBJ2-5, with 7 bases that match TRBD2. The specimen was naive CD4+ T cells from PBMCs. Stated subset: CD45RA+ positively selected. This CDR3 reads CASSRTSEGETQYF. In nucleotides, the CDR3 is TGCGCCAGCAGCAGGACTAGTGAAGGAGAGACCCAGTACTTC.